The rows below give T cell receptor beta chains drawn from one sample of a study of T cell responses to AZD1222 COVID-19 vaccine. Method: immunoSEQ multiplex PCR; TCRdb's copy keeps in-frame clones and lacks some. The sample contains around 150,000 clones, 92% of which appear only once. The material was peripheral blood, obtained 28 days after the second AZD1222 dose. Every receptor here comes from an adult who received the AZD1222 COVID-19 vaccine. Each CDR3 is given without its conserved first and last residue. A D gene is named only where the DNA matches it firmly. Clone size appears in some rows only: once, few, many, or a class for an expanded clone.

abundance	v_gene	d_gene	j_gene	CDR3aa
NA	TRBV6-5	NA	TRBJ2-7	AKCPRDISYEQY
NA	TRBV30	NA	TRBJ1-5	AWSETGGGQPQH
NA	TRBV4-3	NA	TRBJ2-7	ASSQDLGTLGGQY
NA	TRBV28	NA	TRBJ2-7	ASSPSVYEQY
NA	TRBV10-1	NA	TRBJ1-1	ASIPQEVQDLNTEAF
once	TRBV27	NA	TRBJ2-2	ASSLFGTDSLAGELF
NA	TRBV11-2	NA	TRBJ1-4	ASSLGRSINEKLF
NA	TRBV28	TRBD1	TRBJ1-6	ASSFGQGINSPLH
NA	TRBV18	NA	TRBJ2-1	ASSPRVTSERHNEQF
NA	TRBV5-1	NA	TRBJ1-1	ASSSRLNAEAF
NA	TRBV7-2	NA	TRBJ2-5	ASSDLVMETQY
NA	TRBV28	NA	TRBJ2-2	ASSLPGGAFGGELF
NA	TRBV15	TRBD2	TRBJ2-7	ATSRGRESGNRNNEQY
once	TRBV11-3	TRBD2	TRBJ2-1	ASSPRASGRNEQF
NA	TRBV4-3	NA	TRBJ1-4	ASSQAPRTGSNEKLF
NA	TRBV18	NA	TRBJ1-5	ASSPLRNSNQPQH
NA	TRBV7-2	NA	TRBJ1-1	ASSPQGGDTEAF
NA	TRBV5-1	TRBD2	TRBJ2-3	ASSLEREVWY
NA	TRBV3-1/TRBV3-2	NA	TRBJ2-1	ASSQMPPNEQF
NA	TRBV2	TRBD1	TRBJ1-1	ASSEPQGADTEAF
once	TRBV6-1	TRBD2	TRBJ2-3	ASSEGLAELPIAQY
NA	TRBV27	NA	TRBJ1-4	ASSFPGQNEKLF
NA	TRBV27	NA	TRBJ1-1	ASSAGRVTEAF
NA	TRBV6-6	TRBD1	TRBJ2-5	ASSYREGAETQY
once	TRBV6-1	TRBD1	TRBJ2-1	ASSESQGVYNEQF
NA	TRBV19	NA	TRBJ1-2	ASNRDFNYGYT
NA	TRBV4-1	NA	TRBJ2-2	ASSQLASVYTGELF
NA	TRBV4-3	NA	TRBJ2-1	ASSQEPGLYNEQF
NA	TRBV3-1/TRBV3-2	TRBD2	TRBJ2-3	ASSQDSPGVGGRLTDTQY
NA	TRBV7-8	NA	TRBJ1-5	ASSLKTGLGNQPQH
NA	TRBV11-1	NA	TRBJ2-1	ASSPKRSSSYNEQF
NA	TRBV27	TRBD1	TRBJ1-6	ASSTRTGPLH
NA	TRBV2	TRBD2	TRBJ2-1	ASSPGTSSDNEQF
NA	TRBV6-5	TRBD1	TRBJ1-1	ASSYGTGLYTEAF
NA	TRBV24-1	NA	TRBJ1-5	ATSDPSAGDNQPQH
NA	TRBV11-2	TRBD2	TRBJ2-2	ASARSAGGNTGELF
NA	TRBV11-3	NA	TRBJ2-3	ASRWAGRDTQY
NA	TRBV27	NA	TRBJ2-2	ASSQRVTGELF
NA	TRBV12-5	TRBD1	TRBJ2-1	ASGLRQGPNEQF